This TCR beta chain appears in the sequencing data of a study of synovial regulatory T cells in juvenile arthritis. The CDR3 covers 14 residues. Only the protein sequence is given. The germline CDR1 and CDR2 sequences are MNHNS and SASEGT. Libraries were prepared by immunoSEQ multiplex PCR; TCRdb keeps only in-frame clonotypes and omits some of them. The clone table shows under 8,000 clones, with the ten largest holding around 0.6%. The specimen sequenced was Treg cells from blood. Subset: remaining (HLA-DR-negative) circulating blood Treg cells. The TCR originated in a donor under 30 with juvenile idiopathic arthritis. The chain carries TRBV6-1 and TRBJ1-2. The CDR3 reads CASSGPRETYGYTF.